The next 4 T cell receptor beta chains were all read from a single sample in a study of blood T cell repertoires in COVID-19 (dated by TCRdb to 2020 to 2021). Libraries were prepared through the immunoSEQ multiplex PCR assay. The clones in this table, taken by TCRdb from immuneACCESS, are in-frame only. Not every clone is retained; where verified, under half of the shortfall comes from an unresolved V gene, and the cause of the rest is unknown. This sample gives approximately 76,000 clones in total; roughly 87% of them show up just once. The ten largest clones take up 7% to 10% of the sample. Sample: peripheral blood. The receptors stem from a man in his thirties or forties with acute or convalescent COVID-19.

The V call is TRBV5-1, the J call TRBJ1-1, with 11 bases matching TRBD1. V dropped 2 bases and J dropped 0; count of bases not matched to a gene: 6. This CDR3 has 17 residues. Germline CDR1 reads SGHRS; CDR2 reads YFSETQ. Written as DNA, the CDR3 is TGCGCCAGCAGCTTCCCCGGGACAGGGGGACTGAACACTGAAGCTTTCTTT. As protein: CASSFPGTGGLNTEAFF.

This clone has a handful of counts. The chain recombines TRBV28 with TRBJ1-5, with a tentative D call TRBD1 (6 bases). Trimming took off 7 bases at V and 5 bases at J, with 12 bases between the two ends. Germline assignment: CDR1 MDHEN and CDR2 SYDVKM. The CDR3 runs 13 residues. CDR3: CASTGQLYQPQHF. The CDR3 DNA sequence: TGTGCCAGCACTGGACAGCTATATCAGCCCCAGCATTTT.

This chain joins TRBV11-2 and TRBJ2-1; D gene ambiguous. The CDR3 sequence is 14 residues long. Germline CDR1 SGHAT, CDR2 FQNNGV. V dropped 0 bases and J dropped 3 bases, with 6 bases sitting between them. The CDR3 loop is CASSLEPGYNEQFF. Written as DNA, the CDR3 is TGTGCCAGCAGCTTAGAGCCGGGCTACAATGAGCAGTTCTTC.

This rearrangement joins TRBV6-6 to TRBJ2-7; tentative D call: TRBD1 (5 bases). CDR1 and CDR2 (germline): MNHNY, SVGAGI (reference sequence). CDR3 length: 15 amino acids. The V gene lost 4 bases and the J gene lost 2 bases, with 15 bases spanning the gap. CDR3 loop: CASSSPRDSPYEQYF. In DNA, the CDR3 is TGTGCCAGCAGTTCCCCCCGAGACAGCCCCTACGAGCAGTACTTC.